This is a list of T cell receptor beta chains from one sample in a study of naive and memory T cell subsets. In TCRdb, the UMI-ligation and nested PCR reads were re-called with MiXCR into one record per CDR3 protein. The table records about 85,000 distinct CDR3 sequences, over 10% of them present only once. What was sequenced was central memory CD4+ T cells from blood. Receptor source: a human donor in good health. CDR3s include the opening cysteine and the closing phenylalanine or tryptophan. Clone size is not always given. Where it is, it says once, few, many or a class for expanded clones.

CDR3aa,v_gene,abundance,j_gene
CSVRPYLTDTQYF,TRBV29-1,-,TRBJ2-3
CSARSGQVYGYTF,TRBV20-1,-,TRBJ1-2
CASSVPWTTNTGELFF,TRBV9,-,TRBJ2-2
CASSSPGSGANVLTF,TRBV7-9,-,TRBJ2-6
CSARLQPSTDTQYF,TRBV20-1,many,TRBJ2-3
CSASKREGAPPYF,TRBV20-1,medium-sized,TRBJ2-7
CASSPPSDTQYF,TRBV7-6,few,TRBJ2-3
CASSLRQPGTGELFF,TRBV7-2,few,TRBJ2-2
CASSLSVDEQFF,TRBV28,few,TRBJ2-1
CASSSFSGNIQYF,TRBV7-2,few,TRBJ2-4
CASSPGQGIYGYTF,TRBV18,-,TRBJ1-2
CASSQVRAFGGSGETQYF,TRBV4-3,-,TRBJ2-5
CSASPWTGNYEQYF,TRBV20-1,-,TRBJ2-7
CASSDASGRTYNEQFF,TRBV25-1,few,TRBJ2-1
CASSYREGRETQYF,TRBV2,few,TRBJ2-5
CASSPIGGRGSSYNEQFF,TRBV7-9,few,TRBJ2-1
CASSQWSLAGLQETQYF,TRBV3-1,-,TRBJ2-5
CAIEDRDRSEAGELFF,TRBV10-3,few,TRBJ2-2
CASSPGQNTEAFF,TRBV12-3/TRBV12-4,many,TRBJ1-1
CASSSREEQYF,TRBV28,-,TRBJ2-7
CASSLEGYSSYEQYF,TRBV7-9,-,TRBJ2-7
CASSLAGNPQETQYF,TRBV5-1,-,TRBJ2-5
CASGQGRNYEQYF,TRBV12-5,few,TRBJ2-7
CASSLLPSGFRTDTQYF,TRBV27,-,TRBJ2-3
CASSQSDKPGRKDQPQHF,TRBV21-1,-,TRBJ1-5
CASRGIAGAATGELFF,TRBV2,many,TRBJ2-2
CASSFLGETQYF,TRBV5-8,few,TRBJ2-5
CASSVAAGLRETQYF,TRBV9,-,TRBJ2-5
CASSPRRGEKLFF,TRBV27,many,TRBJ1-4
CASSERGLAGQDTQYF,TRBV2,-,TRBJ2-3
CSARHPGQGAEEQYF,TRBV20-1,-,TRBJ2-7
CASSLVFQFYEQYF,TRBV7-4,few,TRBJ2-7
CASSLVPLAGFLLETQYF,TRBV7-8,many,TRBJ2-5
CSVWDHPRNTEAFF,TRBV29-1,many,TRBJ1-1
CASSQGNTNTEAFF,TRBV3-1,few,TRBJ1-1
CASSVGGGSYNEQFF,TRBV9,many,TRBJ2-1
CASSVGLALTADTQYF,TRBV5-1,many,TRBJ2-3
CASSATGQGANVLTF,TRBV7-3,-,TRBJ2-6
CASSLGTGGSYEQYF,TRBV11-3,many,TRBJ2-7
CASSYLLNTEQFF,TRBV5-6,many,TRBJ2-1
CASSEDREQFF,TRBV6-1,-,TRBJ2-1
CASSLVAWSGTPGEQYF,TRBV7-2,many,TRBJ2-7
CASSLPYNEQFF,TRBV12-3/TRBV12-4,many,TRBJ2-1
CSVRGLAVWGEQYF,TRBV29-1,many,TRBJ2-7
CAITQNPGSGANVLTF,TRBV10-3,many,TRBJ2-6
CATSDGSTDTQYF,TRBV24-1,few,TRBJ2-3
CASSLGSTDLNYEQYF,TRBV5-1,few,TRBJ2-7